These T cell receptor beta chains were read from a single sample in a study of blood T cell repertoires in COVID-19. Clones were sequenced by immunoSEQ multiplex PCR, and TCRdb holds only the in-frame ones, with some missing. The sample consists of roughly 340,000 clones, about 90% of them appearing once. The specimen sequenced was peripheral blood. The source is a woman under 30 who had recovered from COVID-19. The CDR3 runs from the conserved cysteine through the conserved F or W. A D gene is named only where the DNA matches it firmly. The size of a clone is reported for some rows only, either as once, few or many, or as a class for expanded clones.

>TRBJ2-6|.|14|TRBV6-6|.
CASSPSSGANVLTF
TGTGCCAGCAGTCCCTCCTCTGGGGCCAACGTCCTGACTTTC
>TRBJ2-5|TRBD2|15|TRBV5-1|.
CASRMGLAGQETQYF
TGCGCCAGCAGAATGGGTCTAGCGGGCCAAGAGACCCAGTACTTC
>TRBJ2-1|TRBD2|15|TRBV2|.
CASTLGSGSYNEQFF
TGTGCCAGCACCCTGGGTAGCGGGAGTTACAATGAGCAGTTCTTC
>TRBJ2-1|TRBD2|15|TRBV6-2/TRBV6-3|.
CASSILAGANNEQFF
TGTGCCAGCAGTATTCTAGCGGGAGCCAACAATGAGCAGTTCTTC
>TRBJ2-3|TRBD1|14|TRBV6-6|.
CATRTGGARDTQYF
TGTGCCACCCGGACAGGGGGCGCAAGGGATACGCAGTATTTT
>TRBJ1-6|.|14|TRBV7-2|.
CASSLSGYNSPLHF
TGTGCCAGCAGCTTATCCGGGTATAATTCACCCCTCCACTTT
>TRBJ2-5|.|13|TRBV12-3/TRBV12-4|.
CASSARGAETQYF
TGTGCCAGCAGCGCTCGGGGTGCGGAGACCCAGTACTTC
>TRBJ1-3|.|16|TRBV5-4|.
CASSPRQESSGNTIYF
TGTGCCAGCAGCCCTAGACAGGAGAGCTCTGGAAACACCATATATTTT
>TRBJ2-1|TRBD2|14|TRBV7-7|.
CASSSGGPGNEQFF
TGTGCCAGCAGCTCGGGAGGGCCCGGCAATGAGCAGTTCTTC
>TRBJ2-1|TRBD2|16|TRBV7-4|.
CASSPKVAGEYNEQFF
TGTGCCAGCAGCCCTAAGGTAGCGGGGGAATACAATGAGCAGTTCTTC
>TRBJ1-5|.|16|TRBV19|.
CASTILAGVSNQPQHF
TGTGCCAGTACCATATTAGCAGGGGTCAGCAATCAGCCCCAGCATTTT
>TRBJ2-1|TRBD2|12|TRBV5-4|.
CASSTGTSDQFF
TGTGCCAGCAGCACCGGGACTAGCGATCAGTTCTTC
>TRBJ1-2|TRBD1|13|TRBV18|.
CASAGQGANGYTF
TGTGCCAGCGCGGGACAGGGGGCCAATGGCTACACCTTC
>TRBJ2-5|TRBD2|14|TRBV7-2|.
CASSLEAGGETQYF
TGTGCCAGCAGCTTAGAAGCGGGAGGCGAGACCCAGTACTTC
>TRBJ1-1|.|12|TRBV19|.
CASSIDGSEAFF
TGTGCCAGTAGTATAGATGGCTCTGAAGCTTTCTTT
>TRBJ1-1|.|17|TRBV5-6|once
CASSLEGGAGWNTEAFF
TGTGCCAGCAGCTTGGAGGGAGGGGCAGGGTGGAACACTGAAGCTTTCTTT
>TRBJ2-1|TRBD2|15|TRBV6-2/TRBV6-3|once
CASSLLAGVGNEQFF
TGTGCCAGCAGTCTACTAGCGGGAGTCGGCAATGAGCAGTTCTTC
>TRBJ2-1|TRBD2|15|TRBV14|.
CASSQSRDYHNEQFF
TGTGCCAGCAGCCAGTCCCGGGACTACCACAATGAGCAGTTCTTC
>TRBJ2-1|TRBD2|16|TRBV5-1|.
CASSLAGAGVLNEQFF
TGCGCCAGCAGCTTGGCCGGGGCGGGAGTGCTCAATGAGCAGTTCTTC
>TRBJ2-2|TRBD1|13|TRBV2|.
CASNRGRAGELFF
TGTGCCAGCAACAGGGGGCGCGCCGGGGAGCTGTTTTTT
>TRBJ1-2|.|14|TRBV6-1|.
CASSSRGIGYGYTF
TGTGCCAGCAGTTCAAGGGGGATTGGTTATGGCTACACCTTC
>TRBJ1-5|TRBD1|16|TRBV3-1/TRBV3-2|.
CASSQERDRGNQPQHF
TGTGCCAGCAGCCAAGAGCGAGACAGGGGGAATCAGCCCCAGCATTTT
>TRBJ1-3|.|15|TRBV7-9|.
CASSLGAPSVNTIYF
TGTGCCAGCAGCTTAGGGGCTCCCTCAGTAAACACCATATATTTT
>TRBJ1-2|TRBD1|13|TRBV28|.
CAFRTGENYGYTF
TGTGCCTTCCGGACAGGGGAGAACTATGGCTACACCTTC
>TRBJ1-5|.|15|TRBV4-1|.
CASSQVGGANQPQHF
TGCGCCAGCAGCCAAGTGGGGGGGGCAAATCAGCCCCAGCATTTT
>TRBJ1-1|.|14|TRBV7-9|once
CASSSLHVNTEAFF
TGTGCCAGCAGCTCACTACATGTGAACACTGAAGCTTTCTTT
>TRBJ2-1|TRBD2|11|TRBV19|.
CASSGGLEGFF
TGTGCCAGTAGTGGGGGACTAGAGGGGTTCTTC
>TRBJ2-1|TRBD2|14|TRBV7-2|once
CASSLTAGVGEQFF
TGTGCCAGCAGCTTAACAGCGGGAGTAGGTGAGCAGTTCTTC
>TRBJ2-3|TRBD2|18|TRBV11-2|.
CASSQYSTSGRGTDTQYF
TGTGCCAGCAGCCAATACTCGACTAGCGGGAGGGGGACAGATACGCAGTATTTT
>TRBJ2-3|.|15|TRBV6-1|.
CASSEVRGIGDTQYF
TGTGCCAGCAGTGAAGTTAGGGGAATCGGAGATACGCAGTATTTT
>TRBJ1-6|.|15|TRBV5-4|once
CASSFFSLLDSPLHF
TGTGCCAGCAGCTTCTTTTCACTTCTCGATTCACCCCTCCACTTT
>TRBJ2-2|TRBD2|16|TRBV4-3|.
CASSQTLAGGAGELFF
TGCGCCAGCAGCCAAACACTAGCGGGAGGGGCCGGGGAGCTGTTTTTT
>TRBJ2-2|.|16|TRBV4-1|.
CASSQWGRGSPGELFF
TGCGCCAGCAGCCAATGGGGCAGGGGCTCCCCCGGGGAGCTGTTTTTT
>TRBJ1-1|.|12|TRBV28|.
CASSFQGTEAFF
TGTGCCAGCAGTTTCCAGGGAACTGAAGCTTTCTTT
>TRBJ2-1|.|11|TRBV20-1|many
CSARERLEQFF
TGCAGTGCTAGAGAGAGGCTTGAGCAGTTCTTC
>TRBJ1-4|.|14|TRBV6-6|few
CASKSQGAGEKLFF
TGTGCCAGCAAATCTCAGGGCGCGGGGGAAAAACTGTTTTTT
>TRBJ2-1|TRBD2|14|TRBV18|.
CASSPPSGDNEQFF
TGTGCCAGCTCACCCCCAAGCGGGGACAATGAGCAGTTCTTC
>TRBJ1-1|.|16|TRBV11-3|.
CASSLDIWGGNTEAFF
TGTGCCAGCAGCTTAGATATCTGGGGGGGGAACACTGAAGCTTTCTTT
>TRBJ2-4|TRBD2|19|TRBV4-2|.
CASSQDLREGPSSKNIQYF
TGTGCCAGCAGCCAAGATCTGCGGGAGGGCCCGAGTTCCAAAAACATTCAGTACTTC
>TRBJ1-4|TRBD1|15|TRBV11-3|.
CASSPRGTGDEKLFF
TGTGCCAGCAGCCCACGCGGGACAGGGGATGAAAAACTGTTTTTT
>TRBJ2-5|.|15|TRBV27|.
CASSLRAGPQETQYF
TGTGCCAGCAGTTTGAGGGCAGGACCTCAAGAGACCCAGTACTTC
>TRBJ2-3|.|15|TRBV6-5|.
CASSYEGWETDTQYF
TGTGCCAGCAGTTACGAGGGATGGGAGACAGATACGCAGTATTTT
>TRBJ2-1|TRBD1|14|TRBV11-3|.
CASSPDRARREQFF
TGTGCCAGCAGCCCGGACAGGGCGAGGCGGGAGCAGTTCTTC
>TRBJ1-3|.|13|TRBV9|once
CASSGGPGNTIYF
TGTGCCAGCAGTGGCGGGCCTGGAAACACCATATATTTT
>TRBJ2-3|TRBD1|14|TRBV9|once
CASSTQGAGDTQYF
TGTGCCAGCAGCACACAGGGGGCGGGAGATACGCAGTATTTT
>TRBJ2-5|TRBD2|14|TRBV30|.
CAWSSASGPETQYF
TGTGCCTGGAGTTCGGCTAGCGGTCCCGAGACCCAGTACTTC
>TRBJ2-1|TRBD1|14|TRBV27|.
CASSPDLQGIEQFF
TGTGCCAGCAGTCCCGACCTACAGGGGATCGAGCAGTTCTTC
>TRBJ1-1|.|12|TRBV12-3/TRBV12-4|.
CASSPGGAGAFF
TGTGCCAGCAGTCCCGGTGGCGCGGGGGCTTTCTTT
>TRBJ2-1|TRBD2|15|TRBV19|.
CASSMRTSGTGEQFF
TGTGCCAGTAGTATGAGGACTAGCGGGACAGGTGAGCAGTTCTTC
>TRBJ1-2|TRBD1|14|TRBV19|.
CAAYDRVGPYGYTF
TGTGCCGCTTATGACAGGGTTGGACCCTATGGCTACACCTTC
>TRBJ1-1|.|14|TRBV10-3|.
CAISEPRGPTEAFF
TGTGCCATCAGTGAGCCTCGTGGGCCCACTGAAGCTTTCTTT
>TRBJ2-1|.|12|TRBV9|few
CASSGETAEQFF
TGTGCCAGCAGCGGAGAGACAGCCGAGCAGTTCTTC
>TRBJ2-1|TRBD2|16|TRBV3-1/TRBV3-2|.
CASSPLTSGRRDEQFF
TGTGCCAGCAGCCCGCTGACTAGCGGGAGAAGGGATGAGCAGTTCTTC
>TRBJ2-1|TRBD2|16|TRBV6-2/TRBV6-3|.
CASSYSGGRSYNEQFF
TGTGCCAGCAGTTACTCTGGCGGGAGGTCGTACAATGAGCAGTTCTTC
>TRBJ2-1|.|16|TRBV30|.
CAWRTGGAGQYNEQFF
TGTGCCTGGAGGACGGGCGGAGCGGGACAATACAATGAGCAGTTCTTC
>TRBJ1-6|.|13|TRBV27|.
CASSLWADSPLHF
TGTGCCAGCAGTTTATGGGCAGACTCACCCCTCCACTTT
>TRBJ2-1|TRBD1|14|TRBV10-3|once
CAIRRTGQGNEQFF
TGTGCCATCAGAAGGACAGGCCAGGGGAATGAGCAGTTCTTC
>TRBJ2-1|TRBD2|16|TRBV27|.
CASSLQGLAGPNEQFF
TGTGCCAGCAGTTTACAGGGACTAGCGGGGCCCAATGAGCAGTTCTTC
>TRBJ2-3|.|14|TRBV19|.
CASSISGDTDTQYF
TGTGCCAGTAGTATTTCGGGGGACACAGATACGCAGTATTTT